This T cell receptor (beta chain) is from a study of cytomegalovirus exposure and HLA in healthy donors (dated by TCRdb to 2015 to 2018). With respect to the entire study: In an earlier analysis of approximately 500 of the donors, 276 Gb of sequence data and 117 million unique TCR beta sequences from 150 million to 200 million T cells were reported. High-throughput TCR immunosequencing, statistical association of individual TCRs with disease status, and machine learning were combined to predict cytomegalovirus infection status. Across 300 to 500 genotyped donors of the cohort, an average of roughly 250,000 unique TCR beta nucleotide sequences per donor were sequenced, and around 19% of those sequences were non-productive. An earlier analysis of several hundred of the donors used high-throughput TCR beta sequencing to judge whether each TCR beta V gene segment behaved as functional or pseudogenic. Rather than using new phenotypic data, the later analysis identified candidate immune exposures from TCR beta sequences and from how often those sequences occurred across donors. All discovery cohort repertoires had been generated on a single sequencing platform. In a later genetic analysis, genome-wide SNP genotypes for about three fifths of the roughly 670 donors were used, and that subset was treated as a discovery cohort. Roughly 300 gigabases of sequencing data and around 90 million unique TCR sequences made up an early release that covered 500 to 700 HLA-typed donors. A separate validation cohort of some 130 different subjects was used in addition to the roughly 620-subject first cohort. Because of strong linkage in the cohort, four or five DR-DQ haplotypes were treated as single units for association and clustering. Among the roughly 410 genotyped donors, roughly 80% belonged to the genetic ancestry cluster associated with self-reported Caucasian donors. The study used immunosequencing to profile the T cell repertoires of hundreds of subjects and linked those repertoires to cytomegalovirus serostatus. A later analysis re-examined previously published TCR beta repertoires from several hundred donors and added high-resolution HLA genotyping to investigate patterns of TCR occurrence. The aim of the study was to test whether cataloging public T cell receptors could identify signatures of past pathogen exposure. Both class I and class II loci were covered by HLA typing, at four-digit resolution. The number of typed donors differed by locus: 629-630 for A, B, C, DRB1 and DQB1; approximately 520 for DQA1; around 580 for DPA1; and some 470 for DPB1. Donor age, sex, ethnicity and CMV serostatus were collected together with the repertoire data.

The germline V gene (reference sequence) yields SGHNT for CDR1 and YYREEE for CDR2. The CDR3 has 14 amino acids, counting the end cysteine and phenylalanine. The DNA shown is the 42-base CDR3, in frame from base 1. V lost 4 bases and J lost 2 bases, and the count of bases not matched to a germline gene is 5. To prepare the library, the immunoSEQ multiplex PCR assay was applied. For the multiplex PCR, a mixture combining 60 forward primers for TCR Vbeta segments and 13 reverse primers for TCR Jbeta segments was used. The CDR3 region of rearranged TCR beta genes was amplified from genomic DNA with a multiplex PCR assay. On the Illumina HiSeq System, the amplified TCR beta libraries were sequenced as 87-base-pair reads. Processing in the source paper ran as follows. A later analysis tallied 70 million to 100 million unique TCR beta chains across the 666 repertoires, and some 10 million of those chains were shared by two or more donors. Raw reads were error-corrected and collapsed into unique sequences with a nearest-neighbor algorithm that merged closely related sequences to remove PCR and sequencing errors. V, D and J gene segments were assigned by aligning CDR3 sequences to IMGT reference sequences. For a sequence to be retained, a match of at least six nucleotides to both a V gene segment and a J gene segment was required. Rearrangements were called productive when the CDR3 lacked stop codons and stayed in frame with V and J; all others were non-productive. CDR3 was defined according to IMGT convention as the region running from the second conserved V-encoded cysteine to the conserved J-encoded phenylalanine. The earlier analysis of around 640 of the donors excluded sequences that lacked an unambiguous match to a single V gene segment. In an earlier analysis of approximately 590 of the donors, V segments were called functional above 56.7% productive rearrangements and were called segregating when the between-donor standard deviation exceeded 5%. A statistical classification framework was built to diagnose cytomegalovirus status from the catalog of TCR beta chain sequences. V and J gene assignment, in a later analysis, came from comparing TCR nucleotide sequences with IMGT/GENE-DB human TR gene sequences. Using the TCRdist pipeline, a later analysis assigned CDR3 sequences along with most-parsimonious VDJ recombination scenarios. In a later analysis, each TCR beta chain was defined by its CDR3 amino acid sequence together with its V-gene family, and reads without a unique V-gene family were excluded. In a later analysis, several hundred highly shared, low-generation-probability nucleotide sequences were removed to address suspected cross-contamination and a sequencing artifact. For each public chain, a later analysis derived a clonal expansion index from normalized ranks of inferred template counts within each repertoire. In a later analysis, generation probabilities were computed using a VDJ recombination model fitted to out-of-frame rearrangements, and the results were checked against IGoR. In a later analysis, TCR-TCR, TCR-HLA and TCR-CMV co-occurrence was scored with hypergeometric tests, and a repertoire-size bias correction was applied to TCR pairs. To estimate false discovery rates, a later analysis permuted the HLA or CMV assignments 20 times. In a later analysis, co-occurring TCRs were grouped using DBSCAN, with TCRdist sequence similarity added in when clustering inside HLA-allele-positive subsets. Repertoires with fewer than 30,000 or more than 120,000 public chains were left out of co-occurrence clustering, as were a handful of repertoires with anomalous nucleotide sharing. This immuneACCESS table, as held by TCRdb, lists in-frame sequences with V and J called but not all clones. Of the missing ones, under half trace to an unresolved V gene in checked studies; the others have no known cause. V and J calls plus clone size are reproduced from that table; the DNA served to infer D and trimming. This sample comprises roughly 100,000 clones, approximately 80% of them detected only once. 8.5% to 10% of the sample is held by the ten biggest clonotypes.

This clone was counted between two and nine times. Its antigen is still unknown. No base quality information exists; no much larger clone differs at one position. What the research found in general, with its limitations: Linkage disequilibrium might explain the correlated functional status among segregating V segments, but an unknown experimental factor could not be excluded. A later analysis found that HLA-associated TCR beta chains were more clonally expanded and had lower generation probabilities than equally common non-associated chains. Because HLA typing was unavailable for some donors at each locus, only the typed subset was used in association tests. In an earlier analysis of around 600 of the donors, most TCR beta V segments appeared in productive rearrangements about 87% or about 30% of the time, broadly matching IMGT annotations. CMV serostatus was the only immune exposure information available for the cohort. A later analysis found that most CMV-associated TCR beta chains appeared HLA-restricted, with HLA associations seemingly driven largely by CMV exposure. In both the original and validation cohorts, the classifier was reported to diagnose cytomegalovirus status with high specificity and sensitivity. In a later genetic analysis, a missense DCLRE1C variant was associated with V-gene and J-gene trimming of TCR beta chains, and the association was replicated in an independent cohort. Some IMGT-functional V segments, including TRBV6-2 and TRBV6-3, could not be told apart with the 87-base-pair reads, so those segments were excluded. Strong co-occurrence of HLA alleles, especially DR and DQ, made assigning TCR associations to individual alleles difficult. Most TCR sequences were seen in very few donors, while some public TCRs were found in many individuals. In a later analysis, around 15,000 TCR beta sequences were associated with specific HLA alleles at a false discovery rate of 0.05. The authors suggested that the approach could potentially be generalized to other disease states and immunological phenotypes. A further reported finding was that TCR beta sequences accurately predicted the HLA-A and HLA-B alleles for most subjects in the first cohort. A cluster of highly shared sequence variants was judged likely to be a technical artifact of the sequencing pipeline. According to a later genetic analysis, donors in an Asian-associated ancestry cluster had fewer N-insertions in productive TCRs than the approximately 610-donor mean. The study listed 150 to 200 TCR beta chains as associated with cytomegalovirus. In vitro tests confirmed that a few of the cytomegalovirus-associated TCR beta chains recognize cytomegalovirus antigens. Only TCR beta chains were sequenced in this cohort, and the absence of alpha or paired-chain data limited detectable features. Roughly uniform sequencing depth across donors was assumed in presence/absence analyses, although this assumption may not hold. Because counts were too low, about 15 rarely observed V segments, including chromosome 9 orphons, were left out of the earlier analysis of roughly 600 of the donors. In a later analysis, the rate of TCR association differed among HLA loci, with DRB1 alleles having the most associated TCRs and HLA-C alleles having the fewest. According to a later analysis, parvovirus B19, influenza, CMV and Epstein-Barr virus appeared linked to several top co-occurrence clusters.

The cohort comprised approximately 700 healthy bone marrow donors. At the time of sampling, all cohort members were nominally healthy, though unrecorded immune exposures were likely present. The donor tested CMV seropositive and was one of the 289 seropositive cohort members. A peripheral blood sample was provided by each donor, and peripheral blood mononuclear cells were used for TCR beta sequencing. The Qiagen DNeasy Blood Extraction Kit was used to extract genomic DNA from the blood cell samples. The material sequenced was PBMCs. This clonotype originated in a male donor in good health and CMV-seropositive. This receptor chain uses TRBV5-4 and TRBJ2-7; 8 bases in the middle match TRBD2. Read as DNA, the sequence is TGTGCCAGCAGCCGGGGGGGACTGGCCTACGAGCAGTACTTC. Its product reads: CASSRGGLAYEQYF.